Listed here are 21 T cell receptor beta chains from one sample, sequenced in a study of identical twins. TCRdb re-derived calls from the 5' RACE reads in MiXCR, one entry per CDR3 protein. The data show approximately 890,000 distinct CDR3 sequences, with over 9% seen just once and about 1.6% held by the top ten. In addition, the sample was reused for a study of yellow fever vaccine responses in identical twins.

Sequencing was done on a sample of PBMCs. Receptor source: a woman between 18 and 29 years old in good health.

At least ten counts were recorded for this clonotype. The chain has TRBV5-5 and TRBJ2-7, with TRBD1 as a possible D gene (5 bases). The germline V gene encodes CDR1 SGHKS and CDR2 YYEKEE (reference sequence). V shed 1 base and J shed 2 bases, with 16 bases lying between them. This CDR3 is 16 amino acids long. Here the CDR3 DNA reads TGTGCCAGCAGCTTGTTCCGCCGACCGACAGCCTACGAGCAGTACGTC. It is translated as CASSLFRRPTAYEQYV.

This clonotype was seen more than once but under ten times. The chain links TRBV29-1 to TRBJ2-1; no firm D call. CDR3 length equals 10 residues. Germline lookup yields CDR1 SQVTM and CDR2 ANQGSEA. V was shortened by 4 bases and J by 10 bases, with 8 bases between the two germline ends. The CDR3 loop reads CSVASREQFF. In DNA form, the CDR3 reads TGCAGCGTTGCGTCCCGGGAGCAGTTCTTC.

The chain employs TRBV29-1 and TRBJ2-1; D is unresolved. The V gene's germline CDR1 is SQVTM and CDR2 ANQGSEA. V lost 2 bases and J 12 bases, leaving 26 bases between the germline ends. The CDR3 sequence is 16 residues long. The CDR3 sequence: CSVENRPDSLLDVQFF. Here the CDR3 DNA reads TGCAGCGTTGAAAACCGTCCGGATAGTCTTTTGGATGTGCAGTTCTTC.

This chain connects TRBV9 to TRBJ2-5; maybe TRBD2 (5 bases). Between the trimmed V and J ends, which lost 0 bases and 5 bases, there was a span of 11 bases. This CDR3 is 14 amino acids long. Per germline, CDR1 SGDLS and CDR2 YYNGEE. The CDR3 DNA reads TGTGCCAGCAGCGTAGATCCGGGCGGGGAGACCCAGTACTTC. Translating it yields CASSVDPGGETQYF. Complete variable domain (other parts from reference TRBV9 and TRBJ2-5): DSGVTQTPKHLITATGQRVTLRCSPRSGDLSVYWYQQSLDQGLQFLIQYYNGEERAKGNILERFSAQQFPDLHSELNLSSLELGDSALYFCASSVDPGGETQYFGPGTRLLVL.

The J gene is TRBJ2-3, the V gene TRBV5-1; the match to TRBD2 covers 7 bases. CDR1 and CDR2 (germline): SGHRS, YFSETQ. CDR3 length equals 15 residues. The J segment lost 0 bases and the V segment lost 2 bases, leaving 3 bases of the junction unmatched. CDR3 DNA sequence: TGCGCCAGCAGCTTATATAGCGGGAGCACAGATACGCAGTATTTT. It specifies CASSLYSGSTDTQYF.

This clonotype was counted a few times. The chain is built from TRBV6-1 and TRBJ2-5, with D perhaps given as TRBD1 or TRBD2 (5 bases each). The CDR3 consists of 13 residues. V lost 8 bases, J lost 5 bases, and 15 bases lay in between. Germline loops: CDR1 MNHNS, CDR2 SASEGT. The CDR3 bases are TGTGCCAGCGGACTTAGGGGTTACGAGACCCAGTACTTC. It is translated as CASGLRGYETQYF.

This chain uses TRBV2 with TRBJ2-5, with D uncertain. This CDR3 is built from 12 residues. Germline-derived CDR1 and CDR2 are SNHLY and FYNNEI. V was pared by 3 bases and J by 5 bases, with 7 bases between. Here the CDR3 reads CASSERMETQYF. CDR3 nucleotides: TGTGCCAGCAGTGAGAGGATGGAGACCCAGTACTTC.

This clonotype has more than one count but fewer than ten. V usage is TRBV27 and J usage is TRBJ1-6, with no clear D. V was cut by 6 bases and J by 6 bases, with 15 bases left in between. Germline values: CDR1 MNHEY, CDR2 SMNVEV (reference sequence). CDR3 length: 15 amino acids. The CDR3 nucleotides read TGTGCCAGCAGCCACAGAGGCGCGGTTAATTCACCCCTCCACTTT. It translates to CASSHRGAVNSPLHF.

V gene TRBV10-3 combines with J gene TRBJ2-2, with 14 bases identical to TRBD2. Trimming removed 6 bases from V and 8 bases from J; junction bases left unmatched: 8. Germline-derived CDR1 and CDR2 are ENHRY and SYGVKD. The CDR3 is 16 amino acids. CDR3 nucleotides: TGTGCCATCAGGGACTGGACTAGCGGGAGGCAAGGGGAGCTGTTTTTT. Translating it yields CAIRDWTSGRQGELFF.

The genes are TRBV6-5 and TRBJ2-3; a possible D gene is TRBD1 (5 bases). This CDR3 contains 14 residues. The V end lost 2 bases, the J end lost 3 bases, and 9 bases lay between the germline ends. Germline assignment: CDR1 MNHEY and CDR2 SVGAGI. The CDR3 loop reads CASSYTRQTDTQYF. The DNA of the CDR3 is TGTGCCAGCAGTTACACTCGACAGACAGATACGCAGTATTTT.

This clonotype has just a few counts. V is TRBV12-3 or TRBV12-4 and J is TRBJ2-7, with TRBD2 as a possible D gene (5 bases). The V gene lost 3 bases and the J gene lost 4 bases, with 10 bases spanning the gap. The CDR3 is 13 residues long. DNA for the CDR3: TGTGCCAGCAGTTTGGGAGCCGGATACGAGCAGTACGTC. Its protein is CASSLGAGYEQYV.

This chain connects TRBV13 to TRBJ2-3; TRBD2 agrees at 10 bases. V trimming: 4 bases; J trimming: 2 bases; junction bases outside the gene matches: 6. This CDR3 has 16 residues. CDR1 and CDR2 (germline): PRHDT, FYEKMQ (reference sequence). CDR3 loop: CASSSLAGKSTDTQYF. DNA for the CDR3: TGTGCCAGCAGCTCACTAGCGGGGAAATCCACAGATACGCAGTATTTT.

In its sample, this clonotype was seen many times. The CDR3 spells CSVEELHTEAFF. CDR3 in DNA: TGCAGCGTTGAAGAATTGCACACTGAAGCTTTCTTT. The chain uses TRBV29-1 and TRBJ1-1; D is uncertain. Trimming removed 0 bases from V and 3 bases from J, with 5 bases in between. The CDR3 covers 12 residues. Germline-derived CDR1 and CDR2 are SQVTM and ANQGSEA.

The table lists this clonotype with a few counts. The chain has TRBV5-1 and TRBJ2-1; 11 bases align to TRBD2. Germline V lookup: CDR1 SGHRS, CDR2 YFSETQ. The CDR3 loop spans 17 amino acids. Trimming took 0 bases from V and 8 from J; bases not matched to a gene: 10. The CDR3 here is CASSLVVAGGPFDEQFF. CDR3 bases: TGCGCCAGCAGCTTGGTAGTAGCGGGAGGGCCATTTGATGAGCAGTTCTTC.

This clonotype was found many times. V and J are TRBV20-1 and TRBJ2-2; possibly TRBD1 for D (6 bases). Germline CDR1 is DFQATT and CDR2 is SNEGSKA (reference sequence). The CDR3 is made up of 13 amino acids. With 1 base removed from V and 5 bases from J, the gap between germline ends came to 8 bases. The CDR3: CSARGTATGELFF. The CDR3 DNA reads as TGCAGTGCTAGAGGGACAGCGACCGGGGAGCTGTTTTTT.

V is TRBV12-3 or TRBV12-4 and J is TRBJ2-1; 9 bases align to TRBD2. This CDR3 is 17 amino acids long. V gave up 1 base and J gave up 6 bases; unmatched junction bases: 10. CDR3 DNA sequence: TGTGCCAGCAGTTTAGGGGGCGGCGGGAGGGCCAGCAATGAGCAGTTCTTC. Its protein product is CASSLGGGGRASNEQFF.

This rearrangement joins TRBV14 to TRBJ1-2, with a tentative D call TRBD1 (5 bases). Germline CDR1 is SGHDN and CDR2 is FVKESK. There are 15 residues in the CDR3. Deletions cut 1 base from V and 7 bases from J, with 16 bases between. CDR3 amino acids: CASSQAAGRIGGYTF. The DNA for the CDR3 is TGTGCCAGCAGCCAAGCAGCAGGGAGGATCGGTGGCTACACCTTC. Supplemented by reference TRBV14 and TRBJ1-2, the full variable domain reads EAGVTQFPSHSVIEKGQTVTLRCDPISGHDNLYWYRRVMGKEIKFLLHFVKESKQDESGMPNNRFLAERTGGTYSTLKVQPAELEDSGVYFCASSQAAGRIGGYTFGSGTRLTVV.

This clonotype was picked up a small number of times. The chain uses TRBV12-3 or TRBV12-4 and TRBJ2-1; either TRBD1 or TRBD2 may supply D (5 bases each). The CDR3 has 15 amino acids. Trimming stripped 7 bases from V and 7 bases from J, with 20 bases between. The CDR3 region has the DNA TGTGCCAGCACCCCGACCCCGGGACCCCGTAATGAGCAGTTCTTC. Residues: CASTPTPGPRNEQFF.

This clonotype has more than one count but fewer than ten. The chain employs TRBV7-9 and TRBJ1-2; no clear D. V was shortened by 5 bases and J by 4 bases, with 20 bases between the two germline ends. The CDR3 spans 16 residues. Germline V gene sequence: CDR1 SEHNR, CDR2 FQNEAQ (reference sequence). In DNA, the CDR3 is TGTGCCAGCAGCCCAACCTTCTCGGGTCGAGGCTATGGCTACACCTTC. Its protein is CASSPTFSGRGYGYTF.

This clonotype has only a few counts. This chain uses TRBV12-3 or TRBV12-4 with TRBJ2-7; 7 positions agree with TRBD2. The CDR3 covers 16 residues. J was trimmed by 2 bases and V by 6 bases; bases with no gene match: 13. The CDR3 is CASSDPWGGDPYEQYV. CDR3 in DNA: TGTGCCAGCAGCGACCCGTGGGGGGGGGACCCCTACGAGCAGTACGTC.

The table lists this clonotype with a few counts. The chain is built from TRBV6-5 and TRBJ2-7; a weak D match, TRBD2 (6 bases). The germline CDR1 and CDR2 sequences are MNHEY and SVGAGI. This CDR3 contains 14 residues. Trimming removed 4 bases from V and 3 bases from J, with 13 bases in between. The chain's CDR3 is CASSFGRNGYEQYF. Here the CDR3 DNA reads TGTGCCAGCAGTTTCGGGAGAAATGGCTACGAGCAGTACTTC.